The clone carrying this TCR beta chain was counted between two and nine times. Its specificity is not known. A 5'RACE reaction primed in the constant segment made cDNA libraries of TCR alpha and TCR beta, and these carried sample barcodes and UMIs. TCRdb reprocessed the 5' RACE reads with MiXCR, giving one entry per CDR3 protein. The top ten hold just over 3% of the sample, which has some 210,000 distinct CDR3 sequences, 10% to 13% seen once. The V and J ends lost 4 bases and 4 bases respectively, with 8 bases between them. This CDR3 comprises 11 residues. CDR1 and CDR2 (germline): DFQATT, SNEGSKA (reference sequence). The data originate from a study of T-cell memory formation after mild COVID-19. Study-wide context: Most TCR clusters belonged to a single donor. Findings and limits, study-wide: CD4/CD8 balance characterized clones contracting day 15 to 85, and CD4+ skew characterized later expanders.

The J gene is TRBJ2-7, the V gene TRBV20-1; D ambiguous. The sequencing input was PBMCs or a T cell subset sorted from them (not recorded which). The clonotype comes from a man aged 18 to 29 who had mild COVID-19 (a few samples of this study predate the infection). Cell type and time point are not known. The CDR3 is CSATPLYEQYF. The CDR3 bases are TGCAGTGCTACACCCTTGTACGAGCAGTACTTC.